A selection of T cell receptor beta chains follows, all from one sample in a study of blood T cell repertoires in COVID-19. Assay: immunoSEQ multiplex PCR; the TCRdb copy retains only in-frame clones and omits some. The sample carries fewer than 300,000 clones, 83% recorded once. Material for sequencing was peripheral blood. Source of these receptors: a woman aged 45-65 years who had recovered from COVID-19. Both conserved end residues are part of each CDR3. D genes are given only for firm matches. Rows give clone size only sometimes, using once, few, many, or a class for an expanded clone.

J gene,V gene,clone size,D gene,CDR3 protein,CDR3 DNA
TRBJ1-2,TRBV7-2,-,TRBD1,CASSQDRARNYGYTF,TGTGCCAGCAGCCAAGACAGGGCTCGCAACTATGGCTACACCTTC
TRBJ2-7,TRBV28,few,-,CASSIQESEQYF,TGTGCCAGCAGTATACAAGAATCCGAGCAGTACTTC
TRBJ2-7,TRBV3-1/TRBV3-2,-,TRBD2,CASSHGLAMSYEQYF,TGTGCCAGCAGCCACGGACTAGCGATGTCCTACGAGCAGTACTTC
TRBJ2-3,TRBV2,-,-,CASSENPIESDTQYF,TGTGCCAGCAGTGAAAATCCCATTGAGTCTGATACGCAGTATTTT
TRBJ1-1,TRBV11-2,-,-,CASSLEGGVTTEAFF,TGTGCCAGCAGCTTAGAAGGAGGGGTGACCACTGAAGCTTTCTTT
TRBJ2-5,TRBV9,few,-,CASGKGWSQETQYF,TGTGCCAGCGGAAAGGGGTGGTCCCAAGAGACCCAGTACTTC
TRBJ2-2,TRBV4-3,-,TRBD1,CASSLQGQGITGELFF,TGCGCCAGCAGCCTCCAGGGACAGGGGATCACCGGGGAGCTGTTTTTT
TRBJ2-2,TRBV7-9,once,-,CASSLGAADTGELFF,TGTGCCAGCAGCTTAGGTGCGGCGGACACCGGGGAGCTGTTTTTT
TRBJ2-7,TRBV7-2,-,-,CASSHSYEQYF,TGTGCCAGCAGCCACTCCTACGAGCAGTACTTC
TRBJ1-2,TRBV28,-,TRBD1,CASSFLQGAPLNYGYTF,TGTGCCAGCAGTTTTTTACAGGGGGCGCCGTTAAACTATGGCTACACCTTC
TRBJ2-3,TRBV9,-,TRBD2,CASSVDEGGPSDTQYF,TGTGCCAGCAGCGTAGACGAGGGAGGGCCATCAGATACGCAGTATTTT
TRBJ2-2,TRBV10-3,-,-,CAISKGQSGELFF,TGTGCCATCAGTAAAGGACAGAGCGGGGAGCTGTTTTTT
TRBJ2-6,TRBV18,-,TRBD1,CASSLTMGQVSSGANVLTF,TGTGCCAGCTCACTAACTATGGGACAGGTTTCCTCTGGGGCCAACGTCCTGACTTTC
TRBJ2-2,TRBV4-3,-,-,CASSQDPGVGTGELFF,TGCGCCAGCAGCCAAGATCCGGGAGTGGGAACCGGGGAGCTGTTTTTT
TRBJ1-5,TRBV28,-,TRBD1,CASSSDGDSELFQYSNQPQHF,TGTGCCAGCAGTTCGGATGGGGACAGCGAACTCTTTCAGTATAGCAATCAGCCCCAGCATTTT
TRBJ2-5,TRBV28,-,-,CASSLDSQETQYF,TGTGCCAGCAGTTTAGACAGCCAAGAGACCCAGTACTTC
TRBJ2-7,TRBV30,-,TRBD1,CAWSLGPGTDNTW,TGTGCCTGGAGTCTCGGGCCCGGGACAGATAATACGTGG
TRBJ2-3,TRBV7-9,-,-,CASSARGGPGSTDTQYF,TGTGCCAGCAGCGCGAGGGGGGGACCCGGGAGCACAGATACGCAGTATTTT
TRBJ2-7,TRBV4-1,once,TRBD1,CASSQGTGAHEQYF,TGCGCCAGCAGCCAAGGGACAGGGGCCCACGAGCAGTACTTC
TRBJ2-7,TRBV18,-,-,CASSPHGGRSEQYF,TGTGCCAGCTCACCCCACGGGGGGCGGAGCGAGCAGTACTTC
TRBJ1-2,TRBV28,few,-,CASSLDGQRGYTF,TGTGCCAGCAGTTTAGATGGGCAAAGAGGCTACACCTTC
TRBJ2-1,TRBV4-3,-,-,CASSQVTRPHEQFF,TGCGCCAGCAGCCAAGTTACTAGGCCCCATGAGCAGTTCTTC
TRBJ2-1,TRBV27,-,TRBD2,CASSFQGLAGELEQFF,TGTGCCAGCAGTTTTCAGGGACTAGCGGGAGAACTTGAGCAGTTCTTC
TRBJ1-5,TRBV7-9,-,-,CASSLRGGSNQPQHF,TGTGCCAGCAGCTTAAGGGGGGGTAGCAATCAGCCCCAGCATTTT
TRBJ1-2,TRBV4-1,-,TRBD1,CASSDEIIGDRGNYGYTF,TGCGCCAGCAGCGACGAAATAATTGGGGACAGGGGAAACTATGGCTACACCTTC
TRBJ1-6,TRBV19,-,-,CASSRTGYNSPLHF,TGTGCCAGTAGTCGCACAGGGTATAATTCACCCCTCCACTTT
TRBJ2-2,TRBV24-1,-,TRBD1,CAAAGQGRTGELFF,TGTGCCGCCGCGGGACAGGGGAGAACCGGGGAGCTGTTTTTT
TRBJ1-2,TRBV7-9,-,-,CASSLTDTNYGYTF,TGTGCCAGCAGCTTAACGGACACCAACTATGGCTACACCTTC
TRBJ1-6,TRBV7-2,-,-,CASSPTSGERNSPLHF,TGTGCCAGCAGCCCTACGTCTGGGGAGAGGAATTCACCCCTCCACTTT
TRBJ2-1,TRBV2,few,TRBD2,CASSGGLAGRGWQFF,TGTGCCAGCAGTGGCGGGCTAGCGGGACGAGGATGGCAGTTCTTC